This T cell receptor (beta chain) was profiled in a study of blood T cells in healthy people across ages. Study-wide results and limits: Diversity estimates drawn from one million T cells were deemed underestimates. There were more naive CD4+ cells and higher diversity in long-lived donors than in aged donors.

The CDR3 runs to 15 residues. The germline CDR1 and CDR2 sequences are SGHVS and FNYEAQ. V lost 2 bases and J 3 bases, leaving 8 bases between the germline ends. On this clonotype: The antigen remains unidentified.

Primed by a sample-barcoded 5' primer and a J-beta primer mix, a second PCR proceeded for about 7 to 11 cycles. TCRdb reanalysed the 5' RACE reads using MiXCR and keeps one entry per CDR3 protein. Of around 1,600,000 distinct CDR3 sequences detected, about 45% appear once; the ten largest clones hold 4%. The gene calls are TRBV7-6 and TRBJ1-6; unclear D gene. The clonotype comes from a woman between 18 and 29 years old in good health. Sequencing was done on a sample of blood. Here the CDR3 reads CASSLSTNYNSPLHF. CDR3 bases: TGTGCCAGCAGCTTAAGCACGAACTATAATTCACCCCTCCACTTT. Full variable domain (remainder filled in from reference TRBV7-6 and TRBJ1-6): GAGVSQSPRYKVTKRGQDVALRCDPISGHVSLYWYRQALGQGPEFLTYFNYEAQQDKSGLPNDRFSAERPEGSISTLTIQRTEQRDSAMYRCASSLSTNYNSPLHFGNGTRLTVT.